Listed below are T cell receptor beta chains from one sample, sequenced in a study of CD8 T cells in ankylosing spondylitis. TCRdb re-called the 5' RACE reads through MiXCR, storing one row per CDR3 protein. The sample contains about 450,000 distinct CDR3 sequences, 25% to 30% of which appear only once. The sequencing sample was made of blood, either unsorted or a sorted T cell fraction (not recorded which). Receptors originate from a male donor with ankylosing spondylitis. CDR3s leave out the opening cysteine and the closing phenylalanine or tryptophan. Each record gives: V gene, J gene, clone size, CDR3 protein. A row's size may be missing; if present it is once, few, many or a size class.

>TRBV7-2|TRBJ2-1|many
ASSWRLESYNEQF
>TRBV13|TRBJ2-2|few
ASTFDAGQNTGELF
>TRBV20-1|TRBJ2-5|-
SATDKIQETQY
>TRBV3-1|TRBJ1-1|-
ASSPLGAIEAF
>TRBV29-1|TRBJ2-5|many
SGGSQETQY
>TRBV12-3/TRBV12-4|TRBJ2-6|-
ASTLPSGRSGANVLT
>TRBV20-1|TRBJ1-1|-
SARAGGRTEAF
>TRBV29-1|TRBJ2-1|many
SVELAARPNNEQF
>TRBV5-1|TRBJ2-2|few
ASSPRLMEPGELF
>TRBV5-4|TRBJ2-1|-
AISLGLLSYNEQF
>TRBV5-1|TRBJ2-1|few
ASSLLAGDYNEQF
>TRBV6-5|TRBJ2-2|-
ASSYDSASGSTGELF
>TRBV5-1|TRBJ2-7|-
ASSWGTSFDYEQY
>TRBV5-1|TRBJ2-3|many
ASRPTSGYTDTQY
>TRBV7-9|TRBJ1-5|-
ASSFGGDSQPQH
>TRBV11-2|TRBJ1-4|few
ASSLGEEKLF
>TRBV6-4|TRBJ2-4|few
ASSWREGNIQY
>TRBV30|TRBJ1-1|-
AWSVIGARPSEAF
>TRBV20-1|TRBJ2-7|-
SAFPTRQGTFYEQY
>TRBV4-1|TRBJ1-2|few
ASSLWDRNYGYT
>TRBV5-6|TRBJ2-4|-
ASTKRGPGDIQY
>TRBV5-1|TRBJ2-4|-
ASSSAGTSGSVAKNIQY
>TRBV15|TRBJ2-7|-
ATSRDKVRTYEQY
>TRBV11-2|TRBJ2-2|-
ASSLEQFPPYTGELF
>TRBV6-1|TRBJ1-1|-
ASSPAGPNTEAF
>TRBV11-2|TRBJ2-7|many
ASSSVLGPRLVYEQY
>TRBV18|TRBJ1-6|-
ASSPEQADNSPLH
>TRBV2|TRBJ1-2|few
ASNSEGGRRYGYT
>TRBV2|TRBJ1-2|-
ASSPRRGLVTREDKGYT
>TRBV27|TRBJ1-1|-
ASLARLGFQGTEAF
>TRBV12-3/TRBV12-4|TRBJ2-1|few
ASSSGTPRHEQF
>TRBV29-1|TRBJ2-3|few
SVTSTDTQY
>TRBV29-1|TRBJ1-1|-
SVEVADYTEAF
>TRBV7-9|TRBJ2-3|-
ASTWGGSPDTQY
>TRBV5-1|TRBJ2-2|-
ASSLLGQGDTGELF
>TRBV29-1|TRBJ2-1|few
SARGGKGEQF
>TRBV18|TRBJ2-7|-
ASSPQGQNYEQY
>TRBV6-1|TRBJ1-5|-
ASSEYGVLSNQPQH
>TRBV5-1|TRBJ1-3|few
ASSPEPSGNTIY
>TRBV4-2|TRBJ2-2|many
ASSPPALAGMTGELF
>TRBV9|TRBJ2-1|few
ASSTGLAGLNEQF
>TRBV5-6|TRBJ1-4|-
ASSLMAGGGEKLF
>TRBV19|TRBJ2-1|-
ASSMQAAYFYNEQF
>TRBV15|TRBJ2-2|-
ATSFGTGELF
>TRBV7-2|TRBJ2-3|few
ASSADRGRTDTQY
>TRBV11-2|TRBJ2-1|-
ASSLDVVANEQF
>TRBV29-1|TRBJ2-5|many
SSDGRDLETQY
>TRBV6-5|TRBJ1-2|-
ASSYSGTGSGYGYT
>TRBV20-1|TRBJ2-1|many
SAGTSGYNEQF
>TRBV14|TRBJ1-1|-
ASSQTGFWNTEAF
>TRBV15|TRBJ2-1|few
ATSREQGAVNEQF